These T cell receptor beta chains were read from a single sample in a study of cytomegalovirus exposure and HLA in healthy donors. Profiling relied on immunoSEQ multiplex PCR, and the TCRdb table lists in-frame clones only, not all of them. The sample records roughly 180,000 clones, 79% being singletons. Sequenced: PBMCs. These receptors were collected from a girl aged 5-17 years in good health and CMV-seropositive. Each CDR3 is given with its conserved first and last residue. D genes are given only for firm matches. Rows may omit the clone size; those that give it use once, few, many or a size class.

V gene	clone size	D gene	J gene	CDR3 protein	CDR3 DNA
TRBV25-1	-	TRBD1	TRBJ2-7	CASSEYMAGQGIYEQYF	TGTGCCAGCAGTGAATATATGGCGGGACAGGGGATCTACGAGCAGTACTTC
TRBV5-1	-	TRBD1	TRBJ2-2	CASGRGRNTGELFF	TGCGCCAGCGGCAGGGGGCGGAACACCGGGGAGCTGTTTTTT
TRBV4-2	-	TRBD2	TRBJ2-7	CASSPQASGGVNYEQYF	TGTGCCAGCAGCCCGCAGGCTAGCGGGGGTGTTAACTACGAGCAGTACTTC
TRBV7-2	-	-	TRBJ2-2	CASTWGDGELFF	TGTGCCAGCACCTGGGGGGACGGGGAGCTGTTTTTT
TRBV7-9	few	-	TRBJ2-2	CASSLVSRAGELFF	TGTGCCAGCAGCTTAGTTTCCCGCGCCGGGGAGCTGTTTTTT
TRBV5-1	-	TRBD1	TRBJ1-1	CASSLRTGPTEAFF	TGCGCCAGCAGCTTAAGGACAGGGCCCACTGAAGCTTTCTTT
TRBV6-6	once	-	TRBJ2-3	CASSYPSSPSDTQYF	TGTGCCAGCAGTTACCCTTCTAGCCCCTCAGATACGCAGTATTTT
TRBV5-6	-	TRBD2	TRBJ2-3	CASSLVAGGITDTQYF	TGTGCCAGCAGCTTGGTAGCGGGGGGAATCACAGATACGCAGTATTTT
TRBV6-6	few	TRBD1	TRBJ2-7	CASSVPPPGTGDEQYF	TGTGCCAGCAGTGTACCCCCCCCCGGGACAGGGGACGAGCAGTACTTC
TRBV18	-	-	TRBJ1-6	CASSPRRQSDNSPLHF	TGTGCCAGCTCCCCCCGAAGACAATCCGATAATTCACCCCTCCACTTT
TRBV4-3	once	-	TRBJ1-2	CASSQDAAGTGYYGYTF	TGCGCCAGCAGCCAAGACGCCGCAGGAACGGGATACTATGGCTACACCTTC
TRBV7-2	-	-	TRBJ1-5	CASSLEGGVQPQHF	TGTGCCAGCAGCTTAGAAGGGGGGGTTCAGCCCCAGCATTTT
TRBV27	-	-	TRBJ2-2	CASSLSQGGTGELFF	TGTGCCAGCAGTTTATCCCAAGGCGGGACCGGGGAGCTGTTTTTT
TRBV27	-	-	TRBJ2-2	CASSLISFANTGELFF	TGTGCCAGCAGTTTAATCTCCTTCGCGAACACCGGGGAGCTGTTTTTT
TRBV5-8	-	-	TRBJ1-5	CASSLIEDQPQHF	TGTGCCAGCAGCTTGATTGAGGATCAGCCCCAGCATTTT
TRBV6-5	-	-	TRBJ2-6	CASSTRTTGANVLTF	TGTGCCAGCAGTACCAGGACAACCGGGGCCAACGTCCTGACTTTC
TRBV11-3	-	-	TRBJ2-7	CASSLDLYEQYF	TGTGCCAGCAGCTTAGATCTCTACGAGCAGTACTTC
TRBV7-6	-	TRBD1	TRBJ1-1	CASSLQGAGNTEAFF	TGTGCCAGCAGCTTACAGGGGGCTGGGAACACTGAAGCTTTCTTT
TRBV5-1	-	-	TRBJ1-2	CASSRLDSNYGYTF	TGCGCCAGCAGCCGCCTCGACAGTAACTATGGCTACACCTTC
TRBV19	-	-	TRBJ2-3	CASMELGGPTDTQYF	TGTGCCAGTATGGAATTGGGGGGGCCCACAGATACGCAGTATTTT
TRBV9	-	TRBD1	TRBJ2-3	CASSVGTGRADTQYF	TGTGCCAGCAGCGTCGGGACAGGGAGGGCAGATACGCAGTATTTT
TRBV7-2	-	-	TRBJ2-7	CASSFRTSSHEQYF	TGTGCCAGCAGCTTTAGAACTAGCAGCCACGAGCAGTACTTC
TRBV2	-	TRBD2	TRBJ2-7	CASNGLVPSEQYF	TGTGCCAGCAACGGACTAGTCCCCTCCGAGCAGTACTTC
TRBV30	-	TRBD2	TRBJ2-3	CAWGQYAGGPQDTQYF	TGTGCCTGGGGGCAGTATGCGGGGGGGCCGCAAGATACGCAGTATTTT
TRBV6-6	-	-	TRBJ2-7	CATSRGSYEQYF	TGTGCCACCTCTCGGGGGAGCTACGAGCAGTACTTC
TRBV4-3	-	-	TRBJ1-6	CASSQDRRANSPLHF	TGCGCCAGCAGCCAAGATCGGCGGGCAAATTCACCCCTCCACTTT
TRBV10-3	-	-	TRBJ1-1	CAISEPLTGGTNTEAFF	TGTGCCATCAGTGAGCCCCTGACGGGAGGGACGAACACTGAAGCTTTCTTT
TRBV6-5	-	-	TRBJ2-3	CASRNAGNTDTQYF	TGTGCCAGCAGAAATGCGGGGAACACAGATACGCAGTATTTT
TRBV6-5	-	-	TRBJ1-3	CASSKIDNSGNTIYF	TGTGCCAGCAGTAAAATTGACAACTCTGGAAACACCATATATTTT
TRBV5-1	-	TRBD1	TRBJ1-4	CASTLQGPGTNEKLFF	TGCGCCAGCACCTTACAGGGGCCCGGGACTAATGAAAAACTGTTTTTT
TRBV5-6	few	-	TRBJ1-6	CASAHERNSPLHF	TGTGCCAGCGCCCATGAACGGAATTCACCCCTCCACTTT
TRBV9	few	TRBD1	TRBJ2-1	CASSGRDRTYNEQFF	TGTGCCAGCAGCGGACGGGACAGGACCTACAATGAGCAGTTCTTC